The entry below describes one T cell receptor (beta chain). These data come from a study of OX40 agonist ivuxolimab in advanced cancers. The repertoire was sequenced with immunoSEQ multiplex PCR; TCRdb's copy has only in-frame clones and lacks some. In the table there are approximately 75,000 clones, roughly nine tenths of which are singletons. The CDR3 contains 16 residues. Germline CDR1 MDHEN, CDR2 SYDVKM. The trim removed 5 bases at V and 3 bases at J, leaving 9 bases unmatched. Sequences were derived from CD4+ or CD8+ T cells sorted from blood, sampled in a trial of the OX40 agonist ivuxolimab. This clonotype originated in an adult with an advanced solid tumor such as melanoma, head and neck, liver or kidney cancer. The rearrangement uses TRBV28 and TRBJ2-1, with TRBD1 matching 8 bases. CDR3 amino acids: CASSHQGAGGYNEQFF. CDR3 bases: TGTGCCAGCAGTCACCAGGGGGCGGGTGGCTACAATGAGCAGTTCTTC.